A single T cell receptor beta chain is shown here with its context. The CDR3 runs to 18 residues. V dropped 2 bases and J dropped 2; count of bases not matched to a gene: 11. Germline V gene data show CDR1 as MNHNS and CDR2 as SASEGT. Some clones are missing from TCRdb's copy, which holds only in-frame ones; the method was immunoSEQ multiplex PCR. The sample contains under 150,000 clones, about 83% of which appear only once. These data are taken from a study of blood T cell repertoires in COVID-19. The receptor's source is a human donor in a cohort sampled during active COVID-19. The sample consisted of peripheral blood. The gene calls are TRBV6-1 and TRBJ2-3, with 9 nucleotides matching TRBD2. CDR3 region: CASSERRDPSGTTDTQYF. CDR3 DNA: TGTGCCAGCAGTGAAAGGAGGGACCCTAGCGGGACCACAGATACGCAGTATTTT.